The 26 T cell receptor beta chains presented below share a single source sample, sequenced in a study of T cell responses to AZD1222 COVID-19 vaccine. Using immunoSEQ multiplex PCR, the repertoire was profiled, and TCRdb retains in-frame clones only, with some absent. The sample gives over 60,000 clones, 70% to 90% of which show up once; around 4.8% is in the top ten. The sample in question was peripheral blood, obtained 28 days after the second dose of the MenACWY control vaccine. The source of these receptors is an adult who received the MenACWY meningococcal vaccine as a control.

The chain combines TRBV29-1 with TRBJ2-7; 8 bases match TRBD1. The germline V gene has CDR1 SQVTM and CDR2 ANQGSEA. There are 14 residues in the CDR3. Trimming cost V 6 bases and J 2 bases; bases outside gene matches: 9. The CDR3 reads CSVGPTGEAYEQYF. The CDR3 nucleotides are TGCAGCGTGGGGCCGACAGGGGAAGCCTACGAGCAGTACTTC.

The chain recombines TRBV7-2 with TRBJ2-7; 9 bases agree with TRBD2. The CDR3 covers 16 residues. The J segment lost 3 bases and the V segment lost 3 bases, leaving 9 bases of the junction unmatched. From germline, CDR1 is SGHTA and CDR2 FQGNSA. CDR3 loop: CASSFRGGAVRYEQYF. CDR3 DNA: TGTGCCAGCAGCTTTCGCGGGGGGGCCGTCCGCTACGAGCAGTACTTC.

This clone has only one observation. CDR3 sequence: CAISESVDSSYEQYF. CDR3 nucleotides: TGTGCCATCAGTGAGTCGGTGGACAGCTCCTACGAGCAGTACTTC. This chain uses TRBV10-3 with TRBJ2-7; the D gene is possibly TRBD1 (6 bases). Germline assignment: CDR1 ENHRY and CDR2 SYGVKD. The CDR3 has 15 amino acids. Trimming removed 0 bases at V and 0 bases at J, with 9 bases between.

The genes are TRBV13 and TRBJ2-7; D not certain. This CDR3 has 13 residues. Trimming shortened V by 3 bases and J by 2 bases, and 8 bases separated the two germline ends. Germline CDR1 and CDR2: PRHDT and FYEKMQ (reference sequence). CDR3 sequence (DNA): TGTGCCAGCAGCTTCTATGGGCCCTACGAGCAGTACTTC. Its protein product is CASSFYGPYEQYF.

This chain links TRBV5-1 with TRBJ2-3; the D gene is possibly TRBD2 (5 bases). The V gene's germline CDR1 is SGHRS and CDR2 YFSETQ. The CDR3 spans 15 residues. The germline V and J ends were trimmed by 0 bases and 2 bases, with 10 bases remaining between them. For the CDR3, the DNA is TGCGCCAGCAGCTTGGGCCCGGGAACCACAGATACGCAGTATTTT. Its translation is CASSLGPGTTDTQYF.

A single count supports this clone. The gene calls are TRBV27 and TRBJ1-2; D gene uncertain. The V and J ends lost 6 bases and 8 bases respectively, with 13 bases between them. Germline V gene data show CDR1 as MNHEY and CDR2 as SMNVEV (reference sequence). CDR3 length: 12 residues. In DNA, the CDR3 is TGTGCCAGCAGAGATCGAGGGCTCGGCTACACCTTC. Translated, it gives CASRDRGLGYTF.

J is TRBJ2-2 and V is TRBV27, with D possibly called TRBD1 or TRBD2 (5 bases each). Germline lookup yields CDR1 MNHEY and CDR2 SMNVEV (reference sequence). CDR3 length: 14 amino acids. V lost 7 bases and J lost 4, with 13 bases in between. The CDR3 sequence: CASNRGAGTGELFF. The CDR3 region has the DNA TGTGCCAGCAATCGGGGCGCGGGCACCGGGGAGCTGTTTTTT.

Comments on this clone: The junction differs from germline at one of its ends, possibly a read error. The CDR3 DNA sequence: TGTGCCACCGGTGACGGAAGCACAGATACGCAGTATTTT. Its protein product is CATGDGSTDTQYF. V usage is TRBV24-1 and J usage is TRBJ2-3; no clear D. The CDR3 has 13 residues. Germline-derived CDR1 and CDR2 are KGHDR and SFDVKD.

This sequence joins TRBV18 and TRBJ2-3; TRBD1 matches 8 bases. Trimming cost V 4 bases and J 3 bases; bases outside gene matches: 9. Germline CDR1 and CDR2: KGHSH and LQKENI. The CDR3 runs 16 residues. The CDR3 here is CASSRLGQGGTDTQYF. The CDR3 region has the DNA TGTGCCAGCTCACGCCTCGGACAGGGTGGGACAGATACGCAGTATTTT.

This clone is termed medium-sized. The sample contains more than one DNA sequence encoding this CDR3. This chain uses TRBV4-3 with TRBJ1-2; 8 bases match TRBD1. In germline, CDR1 is LGHNA, CDR2 YSLEER. J lost 1 base, V lost 2 bases, and 3 bases had no gene match. This CDR3 has 15 residues. The CDR3 reads CASSQNRGSNYGYTF. The CDR3 nucleotides read TGCGCCAGCAGCCAAAACAGGGGGAGTAACTATGGCTACACCTTC.

As concerns this clone: The junction and the germline gene differ at one end; a read error may be behind it. V gene TRBV23-1 combines with J gene TRBJ2-5, with D possibly being TRBD1 (5 bases). TRBV23-1 is marked as an open reading frame, function uncertain. The CDR3 totals 15 residues. The DNA for the CDR3 is TGCGCCGGCAGTCAATCCCAGGGAACGAAAGAGACCCAGTACTTC. Translated: CAGSQSQGTKETQYF.

This clone has a single count. This sequence joins TRBV6-6 and TRBJ1-1; D not certain. Germline loops: CDR1 MNHNY, CDR2 SVGAGI (reference sequence). The V and J ends lost 3 bases and 1 base respectively, with 6 bases between them. The CDR3 covers 13 residues. CDR3 loop: CASSYVQNTEAFF. CDR3 nucleotides: TGTGCCAGCAGTTATGTCCAGAACACTGAAGCTTTCTTT.

Turning to this clone: A read error may account for a junction end that differs from germline. The V call is TRBV5-1, the J call TRBJ1-2; D call uncertain. CDR3 length: 14 amino acids. The V gene's germline CDR1 is SGHRS and CDR2 YFSETQ. The CDR3 spells CASSSTGGPIPGAF. The CDR3 DNA follows: TGCGCCAGCAGCTCGACCGGCGGACCTATTCCCGGCGCTTTC.

The chain has TRBV6-5 and TRBJ1-4; the D gene is possibly TRBD1 (6 bases). Germline V gives CDR1 MNHEY, CDR2 SVGAGI. Trimming shortened V by 2 bases and J by 5 bases, and 15 bases separated the two germline ends. This CDR3 is built from 16 residues. CDR3 DNA: TGTGCCAGCAGTTACCACTCAGGGGCCCAAAATGAAAAACTGTTTTTT. Its protein is CASSYHSGAQNEKLFF.

The gene calls are TRBV19 and TRBJ1-2; 10 nucleotides align to TRBD1. The length of the CDR3 is 15 residues. The ends lost 7 bases at V and 2 bases at J; junction bases unmatched: 7. In germline, CDR1 is LNHDA, CDR2 SQIVND (reference sequence). The CDR3 loop is CASIGTGEPNYGYTF. In DNA form, the CDR3 reads TGTGCCAGTATCGGGACAGGGGAGCCCAACTATGGCTACACCTTC.

The J gene is TRBJ2-7, the V gene TRBV6-2 or TRBV6-3; D gene ambiguous. The germline V gene has CDR1 MNHEY and CDR2 SVGEGT. V shed 5 bases and J shed 0 bases, with 11 bases lying between them. The CDR3 has 14 residues. The CDR3 sequence: CASSRARSSYEQYF. CDR3 bases: TGTGCCAGCAGTCGGGCGCGTAGCTCCTACGAGCAGTACTTC.

The rearrangement links TRBV19 to TRBJ2-1, with 11 bases matching TRBD1. Germline CDR1 is LNHDA and CDR2 is SQIVND (reference sequence). The junction had 2 bases not matched to a gene; V was cut back by 4 bases and J by 3 bases. This CDR3 has 15 residues. For the CDR3, the DNA is TGTGCCAGTAGTAGGGGACAGGGGGACTACAATGAGCAGTTCTTC. As protein: CASSRGQGDYNEQFF. Combining the CDR3 with reference TRBV19 and TRBJ2-1 gives the whole variable domain DGGITQSPKYLFRKEGQNVTLSCEQNLNHDAMYWYRQDPGQGLRLIYYSQIVNDFQKGDIAEGYSVSREKKESFPLTVTSAQKNPTAFYLCASSRGQGDYNEQFFGPGTRLTVL.

This chain connects TRBV27 to TRBJ1-1; TRBD1 matches at 8 bases. V trimming: 4 bases; J trimming: 4 bases; junction bases outside the gene matches: 11. This CDR3 is 16 amino acids long. CDR1 is MNHEY and CDR2 is SMNVEV in the germline V gene (reference sequence). The CDR3 DNA sequence: TGTGCCAGCAGTTCCTTCTTAAGACAGGGGAGCACTGAAGCTTTCTTT. This codes for CASSSFLRQGSTEAFF.

The rearrangement uses TRBV29-1 and TRBJ2-1, with TRBD2 identical over 11 bases. V gave up 7 bases and J gave up 10 bases; unmatched junction bases: 6. This CDR3 is built from 12 residues. CDR1 and CDR2 (germline): SQVTM, ANQGSEA. This CDR3 is CSALTSGDEQFF. CDR3 coding DNA: TGCAGCGCCCTGACTAGCGGGGACGAGCAGTTCTTC.

This chain links TRBV7-8 with TRBJ1-2; D remains unclear. The CDR3 spans 12 residues. Germline CDR1 reads SGHVS; CDR2 reads FQNEAQ. Trimming left V 5 bases short and J 8 bases short, with 12 bases between. The CDR3 DNA follows: TGTGCCAGCAGCCCCACGGAGGAGGGCTACACCTTC. This encodes CASSPTEEGYTF.

The chain carries TRBV3-1 (or the pseudogene TRBV3-2) and TRBJ2-5, with unresolved D. Germline V CDR1 and CDR2: LGHDT, YNNKEL (reference sequence). There are 9 residues in the CDR3. V gave up 10 bases and J gave up 5 bases, with 5 bases separating them. This CDR3 is CANGETQYF. The DNA for the CDR3 is TGTGCCAACGGGGAGACCCAGTACTTC.

The chain recombines TRBV19 with TRBJ1-1; 7 positions match TRBD1. The trim removed 1 base at V and 4 bases at J, leaving 6 bases unmatched. The CDR3 extends over 15 amino acids. Germline CDR1 LNHDA, CDR2 SQIVND (reference sequence). Here the CDR3 reads CASSIGSGGTTEAFF. As DNA, the CDR3 is TGTGCCAGTAGTATAGGATCAGGGGGAACCACTGAAGCTTTCTTT.

V and J are TRBV2 and TRBJ2-5, with 7 positions matching TRBD2. The CDR3 covers 14 residues. The V and J ends lost 3 bases and 5 bases, in that order; junction bases with no gene match: 6. Germline lookup yields CDR1 SNHLY and CDR2 FYNNEI. Here the CDR3 reads CASSEGGMGETQYF. DNA for the CDR3: TGTGCCAGCAGTGAGGGAGGGATGGGGGAGACCCAGTACTTC.

The CDR3 region is CASSTDSLSGNTIYF. The CDR3 DNA reads TGTGCCAGTAGTACCGACAGCCTCTCTGGAAACACCATATATTTT. J is TRBJ1-3 and V is TRBV19, with D tentatively TRBD1 (5 bases). Per the germline V gene, CDR1 is LNHDA and CDR2 is SQIVND (reference sequence). V was pared by 4 bases and J by 0 bases, with 10 bases between. The length of the CDR3 is 15 residues.

This chain joins TRBV7-9 and TRBJ1-5, with 10 bases lining up with TRBD1. This CDR3 is 17 amino acids long. Germline assignment: CDR1 SEHNR and CDR2 FQNEAQ (reference sequence). The V gene end was trimmed by 0 bases and the J gene end by 6 bases; junction bases not matched to a gene: 8. DNA for the CDR3: TGTGCCAGCAGCTTAGCGCGGGACAGGGGTAGCCGTCAGCCCCAGCATTTT. Amino acids: CASSLARDRGSRQPQHF. The whole variable domain, filled in from reference TRBV7-9 and TRBJ1-5, reads DTGVSQNPRHKITKRGQNVTFRCDPISEHNRLYWYRQTLGQGPEFLTYFQNEAQLEKSRLLSDRFSAERPKGSFSTLEIQRTEQGDSAMYLCASSLARDRGSRQPQHFGDGTRLSIL.

This chain joins TRBV18 and TRBJ1-2; 8 nucleotides align to TRBD1. The trim removed 5 bases at V and 4 bases at J, leaving 12 bases unmatched. The germline gives CDR1 KGHSH, CDR2 LQKENI. The CDR3 is 16 amino acids. The CDR3 nucleotides are TGTGCCAGCTCAACCGCCGGACAGGGTGGAACCTATGGCTACACCTTC. It codes for CASSTAGQGGTYGYTF.